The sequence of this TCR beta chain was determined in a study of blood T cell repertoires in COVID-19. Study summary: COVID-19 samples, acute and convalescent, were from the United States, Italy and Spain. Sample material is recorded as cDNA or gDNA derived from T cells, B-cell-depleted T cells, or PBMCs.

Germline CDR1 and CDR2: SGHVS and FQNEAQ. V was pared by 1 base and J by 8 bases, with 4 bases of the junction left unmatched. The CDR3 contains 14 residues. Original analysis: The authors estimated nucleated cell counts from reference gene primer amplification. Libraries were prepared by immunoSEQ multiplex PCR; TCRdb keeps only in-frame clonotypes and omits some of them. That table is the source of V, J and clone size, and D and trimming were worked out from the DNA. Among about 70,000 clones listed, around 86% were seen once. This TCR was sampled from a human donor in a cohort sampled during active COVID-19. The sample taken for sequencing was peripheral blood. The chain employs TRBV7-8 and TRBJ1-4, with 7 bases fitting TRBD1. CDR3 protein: CASSLEGAGEKLFF. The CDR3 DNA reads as TGTGCCAGCAGCTTAGAGGGGGCAGGGGAAAAACTGTTTTTT.